Included here is one T cell receptor (beta chain) sequence, with context. Its antigen is still unknown. One junction end does not reproduce the germline sequence, and a read error may be involved. Points from the study as a whole: The larger-cohort validation was restricted to a single TCR beta V-J rearrangement rather than whole repertoires. Tumor memory CD4+ T cell TCR gene usage clustered with blood and lymph node memory CD4+ cells and lymph node naive CD4+ cells. Tumor Tregs overlapped most with tumor, then blood, naive CD4+ cells.

After constant-region reverse-primer amplification, full-length variable regions underwent semi-nested PCR with Nested Universal Primer A. TCRdb independently ran MiXCR on the 5' RACE reads; one entry per CDR3 protein. The sample contains approximately 40,000 distinct CDR3 sequences, around 28% of which appear only once. Germline V gives CDR1 MDHEN, CDR2 SYDVKM. This CDR3 is 17 amino acids long. The receptor was isolated from a female donor with breast cancer. Material: tumor-infiltrating memory CD4+ T cells sorted from the breast tumor. The subset here: memory CD4+ T cells, CD4+CD45RO+CD25-. The rearrangement joins TRBV28 to TRBJ2-7; D possibly corresponds to TRBD2 (7 bases). CDR3 sequence reads: CVSSSISGGSSSYEQYF. As DNA, the CDR3 is TGTGTCAGCAGCTCCATATCGGGGGGCTCGAGCTCCTACGAGCAGTACTTC.